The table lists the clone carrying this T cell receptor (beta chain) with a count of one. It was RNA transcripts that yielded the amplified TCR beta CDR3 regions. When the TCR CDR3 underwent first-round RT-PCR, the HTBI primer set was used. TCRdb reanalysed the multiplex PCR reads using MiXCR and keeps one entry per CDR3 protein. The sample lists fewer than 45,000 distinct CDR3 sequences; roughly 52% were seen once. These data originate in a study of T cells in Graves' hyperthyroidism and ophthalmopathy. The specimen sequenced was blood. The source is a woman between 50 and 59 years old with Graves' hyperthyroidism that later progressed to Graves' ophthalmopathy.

DNA of the CDR3: TGTGCCAGCAGCTCAGGGACACACTCCTACGAGCAGTACTTC. It encodes CASSSGTHSYEQYF. The chain carries TRBV7-3 and TRBJ2-7; a possible D gene is TRBD1 (6 bases). The ends were cut back, 4 bases at V and 0 bases at J, with 10 bases in the middle. Germline-derived CDR1 and CDR2 are SGHTA and FQGTGA. This CDR3 is built from 14 residues.